This note documents a single T cell receptor beta chain sequence. Sequencing was performed with immunoSEQ multiplex PCR; in TCRdb, only in-frame clones are kept and a portion is missing. Of around 160,000 clones listed, about 88% were seen once; the top ten hold roughly 3%. This specimen comes from a study of cytotoxic CD8 clonotypes in ibrutinib-treated CLL. About the study: For this cohort, patients were ten to twelve relapsed/refractory and about 14 treatment-naive, while roughly 17 were IGHV unmutated.

This CDR3 spans 15 amino acids. In germline, CDR1 is MRHNA, CDR2 SNTAGT. V gave up 0 bases and J gave up 4 bases, with 12 bases separating them. The sequence came from a human donor with chronic lymphocytic leukemia. The starting material was PBMCs, obtained at disease progression, from a patient treated with ibrutinib. The chain employs TRBV6-4 and TRBJ1-2; no clear D. Here the CDR3 reads CASSDSAGAGYGYTF. CDR3 nucleotides: TGTGCCAGCAGTGACTCAGCAGGCGCCGGCTATGGCTACACCTTC.